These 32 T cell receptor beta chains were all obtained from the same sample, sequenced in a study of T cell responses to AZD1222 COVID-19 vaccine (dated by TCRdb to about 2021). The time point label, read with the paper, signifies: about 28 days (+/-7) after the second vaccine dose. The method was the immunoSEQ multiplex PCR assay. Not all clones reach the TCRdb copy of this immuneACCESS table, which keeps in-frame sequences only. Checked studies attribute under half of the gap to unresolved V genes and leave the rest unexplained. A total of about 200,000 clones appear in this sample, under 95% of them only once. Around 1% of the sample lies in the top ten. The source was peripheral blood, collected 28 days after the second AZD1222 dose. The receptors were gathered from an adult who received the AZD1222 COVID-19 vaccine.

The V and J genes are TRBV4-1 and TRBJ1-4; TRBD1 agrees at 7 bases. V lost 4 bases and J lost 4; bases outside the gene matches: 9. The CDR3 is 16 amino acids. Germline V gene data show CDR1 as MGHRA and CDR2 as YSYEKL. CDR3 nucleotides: TGCGCCAGCAGCCTGGGGGCAGGGGGTTTTAATGAAAAACTGTTTTTT. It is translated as CASSLGAGGFNEKLFF.

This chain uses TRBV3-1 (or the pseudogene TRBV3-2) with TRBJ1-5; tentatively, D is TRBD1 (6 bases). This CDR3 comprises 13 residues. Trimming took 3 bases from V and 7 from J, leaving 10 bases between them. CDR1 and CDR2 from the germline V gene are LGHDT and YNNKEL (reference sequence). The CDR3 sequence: CASSQGAGQPQHF. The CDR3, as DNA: TGTGCCAGCAGCCAGGGGGCTGGGCAGCCCCAGCATTTT.

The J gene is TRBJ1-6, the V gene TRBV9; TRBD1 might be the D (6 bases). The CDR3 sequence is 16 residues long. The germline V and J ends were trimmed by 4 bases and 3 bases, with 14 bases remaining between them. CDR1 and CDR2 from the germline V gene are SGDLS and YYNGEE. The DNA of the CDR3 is TGTGCCAGCAGCCCTGAGGGGGGGAGCTATAATTCACCCCTCCACTTT. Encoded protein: CASSPEGGSYNSPLHF. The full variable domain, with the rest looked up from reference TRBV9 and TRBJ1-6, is DSGVTQTPKHLITATGQRVTLRCSPRSGDLSVYWYQQSLDQGLQFLIQYYNGEERAKGNILERFSAQQFPDLHSELNLSSLELGDSALYFCASSPEGGSYNSPLHFGNGTRLTVT.

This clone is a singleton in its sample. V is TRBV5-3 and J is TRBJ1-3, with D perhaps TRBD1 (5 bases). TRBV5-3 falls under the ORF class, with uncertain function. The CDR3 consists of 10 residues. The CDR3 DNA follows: TGTCCCCGGGGGGGGTGCACCATATATTTT. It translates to CPRGGCTIYF.

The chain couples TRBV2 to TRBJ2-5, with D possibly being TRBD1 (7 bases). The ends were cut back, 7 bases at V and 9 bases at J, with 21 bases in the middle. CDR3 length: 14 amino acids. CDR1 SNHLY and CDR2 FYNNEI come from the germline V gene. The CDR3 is CASNPGGGRWAQYF. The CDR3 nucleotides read TGTGCCAGCAACCCTGGAGGGGGCCGGTGGGCCCAGTACTTC.

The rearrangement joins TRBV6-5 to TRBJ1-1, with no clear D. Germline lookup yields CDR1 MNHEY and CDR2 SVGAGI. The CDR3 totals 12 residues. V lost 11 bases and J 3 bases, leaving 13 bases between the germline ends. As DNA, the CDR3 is TGTGCCGGAAGCACCGGGGACACTGAAGCTTTCTTT. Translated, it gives CAGSTGDTEAFF.

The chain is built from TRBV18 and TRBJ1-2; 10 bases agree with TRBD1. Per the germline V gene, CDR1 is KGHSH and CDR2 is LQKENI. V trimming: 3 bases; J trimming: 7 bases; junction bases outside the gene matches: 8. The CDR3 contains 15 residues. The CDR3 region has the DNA TGTGCCAGCTCACCGGGACAGGGGACGGCTATTGGCTACACCTTC. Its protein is CASSPGQGTAIGYTF.

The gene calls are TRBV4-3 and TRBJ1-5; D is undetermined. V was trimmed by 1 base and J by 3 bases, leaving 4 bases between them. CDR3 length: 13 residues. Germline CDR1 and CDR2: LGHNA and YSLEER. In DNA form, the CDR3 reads TGCGCCAGCAGCCAAGGCCTCAATCAGCCCCAGCATTTT. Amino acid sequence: CASSQGLNQPQHF.

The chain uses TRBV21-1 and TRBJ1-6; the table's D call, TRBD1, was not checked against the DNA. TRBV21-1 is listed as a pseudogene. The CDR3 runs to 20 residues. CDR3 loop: CASSFRPGTGKTTYNSPLHF. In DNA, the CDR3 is TGTGCCAGCAGCTTTCGTCCCGGGACAGGGAAGACAACCTATAATTCACCCCTCCACTTT.

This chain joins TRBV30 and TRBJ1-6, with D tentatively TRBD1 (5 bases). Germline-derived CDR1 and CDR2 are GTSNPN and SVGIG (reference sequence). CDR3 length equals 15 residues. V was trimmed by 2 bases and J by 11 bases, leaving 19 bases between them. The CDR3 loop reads CAWSSRSGGYAPLHF. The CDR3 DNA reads TGTGCCTGGAGTAGTCGTTCGGGGGGGTACGCACCCCTCCACTTT.

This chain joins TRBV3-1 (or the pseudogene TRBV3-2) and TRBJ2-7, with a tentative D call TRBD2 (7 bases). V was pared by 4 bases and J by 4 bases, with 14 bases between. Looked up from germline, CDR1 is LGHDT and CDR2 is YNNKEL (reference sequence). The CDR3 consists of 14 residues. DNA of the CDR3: TGTGCCAGCAGCCTAGGGGGGGCGCGGTACGAGCAGTACTTC. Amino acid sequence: CASSLGGARYEQYF.

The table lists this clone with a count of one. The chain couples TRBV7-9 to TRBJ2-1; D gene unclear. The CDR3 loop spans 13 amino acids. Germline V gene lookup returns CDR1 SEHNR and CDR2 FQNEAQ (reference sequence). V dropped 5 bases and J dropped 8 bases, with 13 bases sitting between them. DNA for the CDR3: TGTGCCAGCAGCCACGGCCAGTATGATGAGCAGTTCTTC. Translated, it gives CASSHGQYDEQFF.

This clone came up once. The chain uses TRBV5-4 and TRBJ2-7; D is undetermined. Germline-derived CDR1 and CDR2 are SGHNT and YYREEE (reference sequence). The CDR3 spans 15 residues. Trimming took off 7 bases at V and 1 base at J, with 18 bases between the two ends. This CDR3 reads CASCSLTKPSYEQYF. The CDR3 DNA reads TGTGCCAGCTGCAGCCTGACCAAACCTTCCTACGAGCAGTACTTC.

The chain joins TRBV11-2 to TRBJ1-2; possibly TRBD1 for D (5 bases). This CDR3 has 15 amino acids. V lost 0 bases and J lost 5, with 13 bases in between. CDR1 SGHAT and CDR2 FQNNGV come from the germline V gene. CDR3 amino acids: CASSLDPWGGYGYTF. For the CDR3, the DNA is TGTGCCAGCAGCTTAGACCCGTGGGGGGGATATGGCTACACCTTC.

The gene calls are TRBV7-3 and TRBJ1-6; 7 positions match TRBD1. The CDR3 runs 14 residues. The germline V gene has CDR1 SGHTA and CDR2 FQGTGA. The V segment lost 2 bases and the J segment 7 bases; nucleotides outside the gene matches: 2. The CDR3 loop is CASSLQGGNSPLHF. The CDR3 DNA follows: TGTGCCAGCAGCTTACAGGGGGGAAATTCACCCCTCCACTTT.

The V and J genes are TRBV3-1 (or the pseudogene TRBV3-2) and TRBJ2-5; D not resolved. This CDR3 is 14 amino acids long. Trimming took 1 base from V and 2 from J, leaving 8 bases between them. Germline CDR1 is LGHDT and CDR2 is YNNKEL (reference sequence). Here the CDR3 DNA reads TGTGCCAGCAGCCAAGCCTCGCTTCAAGAGACCCAGTACTTC. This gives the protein CASSQASLQETQYF.

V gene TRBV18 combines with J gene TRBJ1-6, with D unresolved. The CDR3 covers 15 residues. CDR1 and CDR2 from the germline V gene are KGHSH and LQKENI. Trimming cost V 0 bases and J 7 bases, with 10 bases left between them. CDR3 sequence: CASSPPGVLNSPLHF. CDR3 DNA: TGTGCCAGCTCACCACCCGGGGTATTAAATTCACCCCTCCACTTT.

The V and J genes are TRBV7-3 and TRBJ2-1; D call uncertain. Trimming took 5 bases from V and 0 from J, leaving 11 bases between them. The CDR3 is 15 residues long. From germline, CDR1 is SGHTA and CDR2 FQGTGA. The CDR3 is CASSLGSGSYNEQFF. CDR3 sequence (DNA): TGTGCCAGCAGCCTCGGCTCGGGCTCCTACAATGAGCAGTTCTTC. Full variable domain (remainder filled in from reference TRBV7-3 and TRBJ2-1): GAGVSQTPSNKVTEKGKYVELRCDPISGHTALYWYRQSLGQGPEFLIYFQGTGAADDSGLPNDRFFAVRPEGSVSTLKIQRTERGDSAVYLCASSLGSGSYNEQFFGPGTRLTVL.

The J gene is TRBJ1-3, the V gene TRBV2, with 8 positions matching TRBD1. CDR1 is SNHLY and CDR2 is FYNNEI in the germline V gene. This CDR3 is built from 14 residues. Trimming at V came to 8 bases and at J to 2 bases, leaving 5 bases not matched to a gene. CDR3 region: CASSLQGAGNTIYF. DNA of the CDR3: TGTGCCAGCTCCTTACAGGGGGCTGGAAACACCATATATTTT.

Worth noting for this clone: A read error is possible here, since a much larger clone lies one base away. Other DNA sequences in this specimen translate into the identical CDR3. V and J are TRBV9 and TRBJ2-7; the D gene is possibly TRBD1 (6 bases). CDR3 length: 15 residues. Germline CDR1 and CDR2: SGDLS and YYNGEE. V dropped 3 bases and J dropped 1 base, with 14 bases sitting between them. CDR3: CASSANVGGSYEQYF. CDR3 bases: TGTGCCAGCAGCGCGAATGTAGGGGGTTCCTACGAGCAGTACTTC.

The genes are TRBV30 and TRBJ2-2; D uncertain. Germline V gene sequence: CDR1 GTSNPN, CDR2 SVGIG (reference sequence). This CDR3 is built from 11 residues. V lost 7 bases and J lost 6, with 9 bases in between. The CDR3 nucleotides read TGTGCCTCAGACAATCCCGGGGAGCTGTTTTTT. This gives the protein CASDNPGELFF.

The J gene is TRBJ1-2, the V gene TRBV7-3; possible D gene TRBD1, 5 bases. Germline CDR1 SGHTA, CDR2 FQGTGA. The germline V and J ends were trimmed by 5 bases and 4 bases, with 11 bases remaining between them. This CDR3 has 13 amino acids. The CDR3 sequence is CASSEGSGYGYTF. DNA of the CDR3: TGTGCCAGCAGCGAGGGGAGCGGCTATGGCTACACCTTC.

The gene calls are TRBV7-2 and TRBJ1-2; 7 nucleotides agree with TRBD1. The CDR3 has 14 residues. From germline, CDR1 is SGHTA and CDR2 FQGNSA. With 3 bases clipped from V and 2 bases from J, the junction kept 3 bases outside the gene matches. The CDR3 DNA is TGTGCCAGCAGCTTCGACAGGGAAAACTATGGCTACACCTTC. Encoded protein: CASSFDRENYGYTF.

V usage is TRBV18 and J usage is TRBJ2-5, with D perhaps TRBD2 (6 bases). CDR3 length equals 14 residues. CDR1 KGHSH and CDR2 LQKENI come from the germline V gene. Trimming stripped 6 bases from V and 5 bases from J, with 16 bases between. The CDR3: CASSPGTPWETQYF. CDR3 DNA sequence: TGTGCCAGCTCGCCCGGGACTCCCTGGGAGACCCAGTACTTC. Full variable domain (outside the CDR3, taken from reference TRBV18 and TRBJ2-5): NAGVMQNPRHLVRRRGQEARLRCSPMKGHSHVYWYRQLPEEGLKFMVYLQKENIIDESGMPKERFSAEFPKEGPSILRIQQVVRGDSAAYFCASSPGTPWETQYFGPGTRLLVL.

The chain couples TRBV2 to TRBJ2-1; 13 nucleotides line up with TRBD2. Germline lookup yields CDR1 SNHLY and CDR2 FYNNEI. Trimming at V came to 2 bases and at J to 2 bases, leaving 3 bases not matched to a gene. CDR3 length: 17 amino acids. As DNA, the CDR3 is TGTGCCAGCAGTGAAAGAGGACTAGCGGGGGCCTACAATGAGCAGTTCTTC. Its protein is CASSERGLAGAYNEQFF.

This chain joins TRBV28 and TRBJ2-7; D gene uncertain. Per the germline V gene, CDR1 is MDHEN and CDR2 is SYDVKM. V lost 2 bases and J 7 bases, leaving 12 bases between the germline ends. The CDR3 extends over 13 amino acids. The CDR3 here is CASSLIGEGEQYF. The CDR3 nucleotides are TGTGCCAGCAGTTTAATTGGGGAAGGAGAGCAGTACTTC.

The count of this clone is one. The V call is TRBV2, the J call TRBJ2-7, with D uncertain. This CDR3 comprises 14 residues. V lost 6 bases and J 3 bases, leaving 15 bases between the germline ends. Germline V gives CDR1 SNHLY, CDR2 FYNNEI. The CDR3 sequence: CASRNAGSFYEQYF. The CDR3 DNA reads TGTGCCAGCAGAAATGCCGGGTCCTTCTACGAGCAGTACTTC.

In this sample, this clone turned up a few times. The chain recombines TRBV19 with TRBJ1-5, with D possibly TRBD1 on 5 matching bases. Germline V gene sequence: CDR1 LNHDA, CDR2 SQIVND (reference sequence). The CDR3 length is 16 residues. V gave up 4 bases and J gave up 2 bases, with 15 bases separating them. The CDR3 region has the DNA TGTGCCAGTAGTACATCGTGGCAGGGCGGCAATCAGCCCCAGCATTTT. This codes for CASSTSWQGGNQPQHF.

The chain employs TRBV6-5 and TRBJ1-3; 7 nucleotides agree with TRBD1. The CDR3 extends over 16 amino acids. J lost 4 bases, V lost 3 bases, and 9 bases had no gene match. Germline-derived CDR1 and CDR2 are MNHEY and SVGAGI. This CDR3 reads CASSYQQGLGGNTIYF. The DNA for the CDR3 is TGTGCCAGCAGTTATCAACAGGGGCTAGGCGGAAACACCATATATTTT.

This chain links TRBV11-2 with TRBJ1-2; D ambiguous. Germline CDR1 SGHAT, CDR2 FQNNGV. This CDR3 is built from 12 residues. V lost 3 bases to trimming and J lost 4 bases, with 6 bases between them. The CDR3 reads CASSFTGYGYTF. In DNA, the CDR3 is TGTGCCAGCAGCTTTACGGGCTATGGCTACACCTTC.

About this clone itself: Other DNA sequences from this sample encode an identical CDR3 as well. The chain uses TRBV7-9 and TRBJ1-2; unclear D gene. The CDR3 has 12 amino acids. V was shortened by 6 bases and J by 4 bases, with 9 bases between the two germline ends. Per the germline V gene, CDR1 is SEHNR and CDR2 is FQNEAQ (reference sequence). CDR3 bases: TGTGCCAGCAGTCTTGAGGGCTATGGCTACACCTTC. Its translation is CASSLEGYGYTF.

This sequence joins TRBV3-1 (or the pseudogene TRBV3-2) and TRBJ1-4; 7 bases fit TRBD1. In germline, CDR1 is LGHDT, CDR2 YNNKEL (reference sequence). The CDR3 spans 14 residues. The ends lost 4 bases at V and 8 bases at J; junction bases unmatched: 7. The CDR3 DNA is TGTGCCAGCAGCCTACAGGGGCTTGGGGAAAAACTGTTTTTT. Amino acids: CASSLQGLGEKLFF.